Listed here is a single TCR beta chain. The CDR3 runs to 11 residues. V lost 5 bases to trimming and J lost 6 bases, with 8 bases between them. The germline CDR1 and CDR2 sequences are LGHDT and YNNKEL (reference sequence). This sample was included in a study of control samples from healthy donors and cancer patients. Data came from immunoSEQ multiplex PCR; TCRdb stores just in-frame clones and leaves some out. The table records tens of thousands of clones, roughly three quarters of them present only once. The sequenced sample was formalin-fixed, paraffin-embedded tissue. The sequence came from a male donor with melanoma. The chain employs TRBV3-1 (or the pseudogene TRBV3-2) and TRBJ2-7; D call uncertain. The CDR3 sequence is CASSSLGEQYF. CDR3 DNA sequence: TGTGCCAGCAGCTCATTAGGCGAGCAGTACTTC.